The clone carrying this TCR beta chain was counted a few times. This sample was taken from a study of T-cell reconstitution after alpha-beta-depleted transplantation in children. The library targeted TCRbeta and was prepared with unique molecular identifiers. TCRdb recomputed calls from the PCR reads with MiXCR, one row per CDR3 protein. The repertoire has about 230,000 distinct CDR3 sequences, approximately 9% of them found once; the top ten carry 6.2%. The V end lost 3 bases, the J end lost 2 bases, and 10 bases lay between the germline ends. The CDR3 totals 15 residues. Per the germline V gene, CDR1 is SGHTA and CDR2 is FQGNSA.

V is TRBV7-2 and J is TRBJ2-2; D might be TRBD1 (6 bases). Sequences were derived from PBMCs from the stem cell graft donor, sampled from the stem cell graft. This clonotype was sampled from a human donor who donated a stem cell graft to a child with acute lymphoblastic leukemia. The CDR3: CASSFGTYNTGELFF. The DNA of the CDR3 is TGTGCCAGCAGCTTCGGGACATACAACACCGGGGAGCTGTTTTTT.